This TCR beta chain was recovered during a study of shared clonotypes between healthy human individuals. Study context: In total, the donors were two women and a few men aged 18 to 49. Findings and caveats of the study: Clonotypes shared by all four donors outscored non-shared clonotypes in generation probability. Across subsets, estimated richness was generally greater for naive than for memory populations.

Trimming took 4 bases from V and 0 from J; bases not matched to a gene: 11. The germline V gene has CDR1 SGHRS and CDR2 YFSETQ. CDR3 length equals 17 residues. Concerning this clone: The target antigen is unknown.

In the authors' methods: There were no quality scores in the junction-only immunoSEQ sequences, so filtering differed. TCRdb keeps only in-frame clones here, not all; method: immunoSEQ multiplex PCR. V and J calls and clone size are as listed in that table; D and trimming were resolved from the DNA. Among some 790,000 clones listed, 55% to 80% were seen once. The receptor comes from a woman younger than 45 in good health. The sample taken for sequencing was memory CD4+ T cells sorted from blood. Sample subset: CD45RA-negative fraction. The V gene is TRBV5-1, the J gene TRBJ2-7; 9 bases agree with TRBD1. CDR3 region: CASSPRNGTGFSYEQYF. The CDR3, as DNA: TGCGCCAGCAGCCCACGAAACGGGACAGGGTTCTCCTACGAGCAGTACTTC.